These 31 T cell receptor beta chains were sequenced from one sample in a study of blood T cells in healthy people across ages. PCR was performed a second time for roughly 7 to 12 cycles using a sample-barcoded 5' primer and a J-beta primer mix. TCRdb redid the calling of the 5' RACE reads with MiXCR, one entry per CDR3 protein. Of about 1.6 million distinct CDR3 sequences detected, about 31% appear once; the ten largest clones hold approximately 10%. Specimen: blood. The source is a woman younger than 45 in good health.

Here the CDR3 DNA reads TGTGCCAGCACCGGGACGGCCCAGTCTGGCTACACCTTC. Translated, it gives CASTGTAQSGYTF. The V gene is TRBV2, the J gene TRBJ1-2; the D gene is possibly TRBD1 (5 bases). This CDR3 has 13 amino acids. Trimming took off 7 bases at V and 7 bases at J, with 16 bases between the two ends. Germline assignment: CDR1 SNHLY and CDR2 FYNNEI.

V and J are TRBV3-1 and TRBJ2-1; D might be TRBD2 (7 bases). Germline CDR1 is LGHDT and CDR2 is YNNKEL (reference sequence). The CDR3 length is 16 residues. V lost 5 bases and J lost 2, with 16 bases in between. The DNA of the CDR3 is TGTGCCAGCAGCGCTCGCGGGGGCAGAACCTACAATGAGCAGTTCTTC. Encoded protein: CASSARGGRTYNEQFF.

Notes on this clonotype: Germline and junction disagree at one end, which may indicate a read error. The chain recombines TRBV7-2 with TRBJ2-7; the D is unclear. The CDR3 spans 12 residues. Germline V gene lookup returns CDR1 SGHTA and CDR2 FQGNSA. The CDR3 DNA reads TGTGCCTGCAGCCTTAACTCCTACGAGCAGTACTTC. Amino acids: CACSLNSYEQYF.

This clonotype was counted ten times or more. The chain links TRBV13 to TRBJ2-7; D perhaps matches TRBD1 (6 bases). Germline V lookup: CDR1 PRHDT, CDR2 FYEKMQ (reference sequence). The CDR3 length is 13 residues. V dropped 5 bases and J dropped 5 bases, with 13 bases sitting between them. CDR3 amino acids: CASSLDSIHEQYF. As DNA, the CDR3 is TGTGCCAGCAGCCTGGACAGTATCCACGAGCAGTACTTC.

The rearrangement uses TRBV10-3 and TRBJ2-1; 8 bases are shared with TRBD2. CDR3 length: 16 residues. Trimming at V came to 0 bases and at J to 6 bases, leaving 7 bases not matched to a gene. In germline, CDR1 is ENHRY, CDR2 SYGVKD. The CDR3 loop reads CAISESPGTSGNEQFF. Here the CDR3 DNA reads TGTGCCATCAGTGAGTCCCCCGGGACTAGTGGCAATGAGCAGTTCTTC.

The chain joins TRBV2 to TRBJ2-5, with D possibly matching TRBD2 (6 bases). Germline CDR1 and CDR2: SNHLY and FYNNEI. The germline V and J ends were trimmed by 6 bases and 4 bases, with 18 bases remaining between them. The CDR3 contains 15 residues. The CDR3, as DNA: TGTGCCAGCAGAGGCTTCGCCGGGGGTGGAGAGACCCAGTACTTC. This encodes CASRGFAGGGETQYF.

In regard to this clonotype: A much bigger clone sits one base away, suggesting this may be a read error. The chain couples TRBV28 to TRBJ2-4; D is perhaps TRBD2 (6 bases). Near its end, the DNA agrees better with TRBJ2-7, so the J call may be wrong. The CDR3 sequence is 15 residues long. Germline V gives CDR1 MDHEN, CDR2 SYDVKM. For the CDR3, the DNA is TGTGCCAGCATACAGCGGGCAGGCGGGTGCTACGAGCAGTACTTC. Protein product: CASIQRAGGCYEQYF.

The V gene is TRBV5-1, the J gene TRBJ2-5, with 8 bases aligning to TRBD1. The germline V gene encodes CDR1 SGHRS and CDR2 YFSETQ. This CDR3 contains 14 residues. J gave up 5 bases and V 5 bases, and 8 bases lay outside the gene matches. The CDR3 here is CASSPDRGHETQYF. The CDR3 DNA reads TGCGCCAGCAGTCCTGACAGGGGACACGAGACCCAGTACTTC.

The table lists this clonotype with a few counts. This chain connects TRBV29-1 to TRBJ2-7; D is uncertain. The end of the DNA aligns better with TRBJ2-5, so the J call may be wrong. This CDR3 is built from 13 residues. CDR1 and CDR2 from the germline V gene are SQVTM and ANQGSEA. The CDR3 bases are TGCAGCGTTGGGGCCGGGTCCCAAGAGACCCAGTACTTC. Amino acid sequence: CSVGAGSQETQYF.

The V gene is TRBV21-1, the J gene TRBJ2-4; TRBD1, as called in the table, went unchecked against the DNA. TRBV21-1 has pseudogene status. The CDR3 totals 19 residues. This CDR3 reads CASSTRWGHHGNPKNIQYF. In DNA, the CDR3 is TGTGCCAGCAGCACACGTTGGGGACACCACGGGAACCCCAAAAACATTCAGTACTTC.

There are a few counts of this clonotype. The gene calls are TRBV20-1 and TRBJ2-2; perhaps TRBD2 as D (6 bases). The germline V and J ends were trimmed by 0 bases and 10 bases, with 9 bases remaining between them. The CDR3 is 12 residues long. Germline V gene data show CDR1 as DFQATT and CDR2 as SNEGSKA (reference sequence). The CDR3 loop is CSAREGGSELFF. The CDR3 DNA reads TGCAGTGCTAGAGAGGGAGGTTCGGAGCTGTTTTTT.

This CDR3 reads CASSSPGQSYTF. Written as DNA, the CDR3 is TGTGCCAGCAGCTCGCCGGGACAGAGCTACACCTTC. This sequence joins TRBV7-2 and TRBJ1-2; 7 bases agree with TRBD1. The CDR3 is made up of 12 amino acids. Germline V CDR1 and CDR2: SGHTA, FQGNSA. Trimming removed 4 bases from V and 9 bases from J; junction bases left unmatched: 5.

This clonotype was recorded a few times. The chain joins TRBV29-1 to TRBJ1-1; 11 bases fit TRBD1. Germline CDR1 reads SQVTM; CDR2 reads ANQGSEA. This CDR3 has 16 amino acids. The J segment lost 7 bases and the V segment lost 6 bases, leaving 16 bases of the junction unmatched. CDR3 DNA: TGCAGCGTGACACCTCCGGGACAGGGGGTCAATAGTGAAGCTTTCTTT. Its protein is CSVTPPGQGVNSEAFF.

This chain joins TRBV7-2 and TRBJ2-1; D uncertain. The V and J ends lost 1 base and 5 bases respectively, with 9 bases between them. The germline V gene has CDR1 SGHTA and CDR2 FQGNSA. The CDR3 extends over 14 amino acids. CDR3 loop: CASSLGSGNNEQFF. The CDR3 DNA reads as TGTGCCAGCAGCTTAGGGTCCGGAAACAATGAGCAGTTCTTC.

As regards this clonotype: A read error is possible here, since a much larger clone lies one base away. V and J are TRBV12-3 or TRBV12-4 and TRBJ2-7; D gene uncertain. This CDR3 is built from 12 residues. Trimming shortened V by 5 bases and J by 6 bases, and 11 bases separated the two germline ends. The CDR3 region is CASSLAHVEQYF. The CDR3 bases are TGTGCCAGCAGTCTCGCCCATGTCGAGCAGTACTTC.

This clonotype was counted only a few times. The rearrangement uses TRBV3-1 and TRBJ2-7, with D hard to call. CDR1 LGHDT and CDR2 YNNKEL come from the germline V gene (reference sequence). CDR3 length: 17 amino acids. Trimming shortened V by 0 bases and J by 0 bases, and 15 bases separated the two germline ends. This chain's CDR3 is CASSQDSEESYSYEQYF. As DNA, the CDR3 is TGTGCCAGCAGCCAAGATTCGGAAGAGTCCTACTCCTACGAGCAGTACTTC.

CDR3 sequence: CASSHTGIHVNQPQHF. CDR3 in DNA: TGTGCCAGTAGCCATACAGGGATTCATGTCAATCAGCCCCAGCATTTT. This sequence joins TRBV19 and TRBJ1-5, with D perhaps TRBD1 (6 bases). V was shortened by 6 bases and J by 3 bases, with 18 bases between the two germline ends. The CDR3 runs 16 residues. Germline assignment: CDR1 LNHDA and CDR2 SQIVND (reference sequence).

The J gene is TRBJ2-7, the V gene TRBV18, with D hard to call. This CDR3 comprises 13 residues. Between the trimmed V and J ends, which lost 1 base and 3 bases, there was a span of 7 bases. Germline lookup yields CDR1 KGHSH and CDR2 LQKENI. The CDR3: CASSPRLNYEQYF. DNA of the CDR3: TGTGCCAGCTCACCACGACTGAACTACGAGCAGTACTTC. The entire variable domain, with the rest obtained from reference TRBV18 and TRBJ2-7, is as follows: NAGVMQNPRHLVRRRGQEARLRCSPMKGHSHVYWYRQLPEEGLKFMVYLQKENIIDESGMPKERFSAEFPKEGPSILRIQQVVRGDSAAYFCASSPRLNYEQYFGPGTRLTVT.

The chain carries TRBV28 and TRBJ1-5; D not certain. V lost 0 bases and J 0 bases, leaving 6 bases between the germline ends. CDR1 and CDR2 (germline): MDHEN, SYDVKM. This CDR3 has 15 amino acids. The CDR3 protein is CASSLWQYSNQPQHF. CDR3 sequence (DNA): TGTGCCAGCAGTTTATGGCAGTATAGCAATCAGCCCCAGCATTTT.

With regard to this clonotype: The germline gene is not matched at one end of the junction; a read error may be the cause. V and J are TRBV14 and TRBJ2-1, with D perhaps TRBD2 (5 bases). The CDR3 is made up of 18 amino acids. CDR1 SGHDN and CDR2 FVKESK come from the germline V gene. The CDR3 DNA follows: TGTACCAGCAGCCCCCCCTCAGTTACGATTTACGGGGACAATGAGCAGTTCTTC. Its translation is CTSSPPSVTIYGDNEQFF.

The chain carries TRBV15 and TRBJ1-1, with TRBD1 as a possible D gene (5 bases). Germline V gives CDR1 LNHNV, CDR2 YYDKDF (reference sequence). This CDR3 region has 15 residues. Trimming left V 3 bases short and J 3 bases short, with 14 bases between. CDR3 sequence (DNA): TGTGCCACCAGCAGCGGTATAGGGGTGGACACTGAAGCTTTCTTT. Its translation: CATSSGIGVDTEAFF.

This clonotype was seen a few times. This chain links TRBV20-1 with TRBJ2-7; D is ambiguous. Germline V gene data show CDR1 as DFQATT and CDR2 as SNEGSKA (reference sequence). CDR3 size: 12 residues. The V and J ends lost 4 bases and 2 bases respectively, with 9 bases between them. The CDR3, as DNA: TGCAGTGCTAAGCCCAACCCCTACGAGCAGTACTTC. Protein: CSAKPNPYEQYF.

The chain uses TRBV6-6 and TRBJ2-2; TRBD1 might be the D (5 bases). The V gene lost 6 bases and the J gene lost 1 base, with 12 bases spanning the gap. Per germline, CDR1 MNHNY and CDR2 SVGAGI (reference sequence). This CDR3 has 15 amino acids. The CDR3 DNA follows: TGTGCCAGCAGCCCGGACATCATGAACACCGGGGAGCTGTTTTTT. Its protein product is CASSPDIMNTGELFF.

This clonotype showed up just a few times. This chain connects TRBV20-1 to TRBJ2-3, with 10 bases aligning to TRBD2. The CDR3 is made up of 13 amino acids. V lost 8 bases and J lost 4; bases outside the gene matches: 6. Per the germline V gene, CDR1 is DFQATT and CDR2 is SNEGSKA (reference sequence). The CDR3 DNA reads TGCAGTACTGTCGGGACTAGCGCAGATACGCAGTATTTT. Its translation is CSTVGTSADTQYF.

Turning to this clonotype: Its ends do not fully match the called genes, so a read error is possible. The CDR3 bases are TGCAGTGCTAGGTTGCCCGCCTATGGCCACACCTTC. Its protein product is CSARLPAYGHTF. The chain combines TRBV20-1 with TRBJ1-2; D is ambiguous. This CDR3 has 12 amino acids. Germline lookup yields CDR1 DFQATT and CDR2 SNEGSKA (reference sequence).

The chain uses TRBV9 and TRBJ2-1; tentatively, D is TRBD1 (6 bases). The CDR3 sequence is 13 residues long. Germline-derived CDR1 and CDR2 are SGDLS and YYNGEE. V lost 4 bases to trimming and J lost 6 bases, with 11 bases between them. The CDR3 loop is CASSNTGPNEQFF. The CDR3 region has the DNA TGTGCCAGCAGCAATACAGGGCCCAATGAGCAGTTCTTC.

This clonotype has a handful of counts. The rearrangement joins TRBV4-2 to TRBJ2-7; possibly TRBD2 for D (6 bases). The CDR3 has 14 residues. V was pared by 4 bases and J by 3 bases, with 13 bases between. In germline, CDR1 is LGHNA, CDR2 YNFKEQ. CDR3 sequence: CASSPGGESYEQYF. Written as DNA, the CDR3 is TGTGCCAGCAGCCCCGGGGGAGAGAGCTACGAGCAGTACTTC.

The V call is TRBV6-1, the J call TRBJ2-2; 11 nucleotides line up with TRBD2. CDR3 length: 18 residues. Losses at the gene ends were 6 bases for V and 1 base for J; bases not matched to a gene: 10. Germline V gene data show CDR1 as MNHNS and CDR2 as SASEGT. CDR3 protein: CASSPSGLAVLNTGELFF. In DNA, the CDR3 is TGTGCCAGCAGCCCCTCGGGACTAGCGGTGCTGAACACCGGGGAGCTGTTTTTT.

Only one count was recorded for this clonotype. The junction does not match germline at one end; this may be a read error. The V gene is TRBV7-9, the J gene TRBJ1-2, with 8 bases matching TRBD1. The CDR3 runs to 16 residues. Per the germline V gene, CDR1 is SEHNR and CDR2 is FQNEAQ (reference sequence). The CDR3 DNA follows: TGTGCCAGCAGCGGACAGGGCCAACTCTTTAACTGTGGCTACACCTTC. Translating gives CASSGQGQLFNCGYTF.

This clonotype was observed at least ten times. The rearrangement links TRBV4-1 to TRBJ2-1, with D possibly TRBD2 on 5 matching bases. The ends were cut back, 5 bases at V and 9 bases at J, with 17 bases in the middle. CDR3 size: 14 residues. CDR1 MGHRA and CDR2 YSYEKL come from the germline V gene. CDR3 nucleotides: TGCGCCAGCAGCTCCCGACCGAAGGACTCTGAGCAGTTCTTC. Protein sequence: CASSSRPKDSEQFF.

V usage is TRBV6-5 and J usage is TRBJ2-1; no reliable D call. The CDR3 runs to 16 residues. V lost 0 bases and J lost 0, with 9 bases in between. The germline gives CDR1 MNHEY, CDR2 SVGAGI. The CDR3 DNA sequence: TGTGCCAGCAGTTACTCGGGTTTAGGCTCCTACAATGAGCAGTTCTTC. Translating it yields CASSYSGLGSYNEQFF.